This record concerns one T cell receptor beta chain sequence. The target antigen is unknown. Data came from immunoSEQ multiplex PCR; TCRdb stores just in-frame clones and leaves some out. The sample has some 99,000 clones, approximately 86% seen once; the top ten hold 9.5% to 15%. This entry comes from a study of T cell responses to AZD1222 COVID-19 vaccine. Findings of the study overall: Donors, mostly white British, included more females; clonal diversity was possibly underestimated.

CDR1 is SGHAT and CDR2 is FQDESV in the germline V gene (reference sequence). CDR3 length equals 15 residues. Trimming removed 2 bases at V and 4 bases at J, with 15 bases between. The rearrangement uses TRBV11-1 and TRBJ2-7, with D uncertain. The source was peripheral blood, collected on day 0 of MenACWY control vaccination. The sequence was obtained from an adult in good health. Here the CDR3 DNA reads TGTGCCAGCAGCTTATTGTCCACGGGTTCTTACGAGCAGTACTTC. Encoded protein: CASSLLSTGSYEQYF.